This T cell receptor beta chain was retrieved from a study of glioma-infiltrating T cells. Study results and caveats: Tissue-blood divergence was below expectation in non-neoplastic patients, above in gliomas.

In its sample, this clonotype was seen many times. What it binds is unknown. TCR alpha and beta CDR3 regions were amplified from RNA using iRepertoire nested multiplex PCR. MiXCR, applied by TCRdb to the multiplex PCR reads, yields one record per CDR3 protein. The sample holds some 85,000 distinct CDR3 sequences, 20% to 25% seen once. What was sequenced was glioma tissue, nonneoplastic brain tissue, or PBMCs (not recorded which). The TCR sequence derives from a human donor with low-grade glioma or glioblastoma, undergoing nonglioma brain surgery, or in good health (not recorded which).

Here the CDR3 reads CSATGQGGIPAQHF. The CDR3 bases are TGCAGTGCAACGGGACAGGGGGGGATCCCGGCCCAGCATTTT. This rearrangement joins TRBV20-1 to TRBJ1-5, with 11 nucleotides matching TRBD1. The V gene end was trimmed by 6 bases and the J gene end by 11 bases; junction bases not matched to a gene: 12. The CDR3 has 14 amino acids. Germline assignment: CDR1 DFQATT and CDR2 SNEGSKA (reference sequence).